Listed below are T cell receptor beta chains from one sample, sequenced in a study of blood T cell repertoires in COVID-19. Sequencing was performed with immunoSEQ multiplex PCR; in TCRdb, only in-frame clones are kept and a portion is missing. Here the sample spans about 47,000 clones, roughly four fifths being singletons. Sequencing used peripheral blood. The origin of the receptors is a human donor with acute or convalescent COVID-19. The donor label of this sample is uncertain. Both conserved end residues are part of each CDR3. A D gene is named only where the DNA matches it firmly. Size tells how often a clone was seen (once, few, many) or the class of an expanded clone, and some rows leave it out.

D gene | J gene | clone size | V gene | CDR3 DNA | CDR3 protein
. | TRBJ2-2 | . | TRBV5-1 | TGCGCCAGCAGACGGGACACCGGGGAGCTGTTTTTT | CASRRDTGELFF
. | TRBJ2-3 | . | TRBV19 | TGTGCCAGTAGTCTCACAGATACGCAGTATTTT | CASSLTDTQYF
. | TRBJ1-3 | few | TRBV29-1 | TGCAGCGTTGATGTAGGGAGCTCTGGAAACACCATATATTTT | CSVDVGSSGNTIYF
TRBD2 | TRBJ2-2 | . | TRBV7-3 | TGTGCCAGCAGCTTAATCGCGGGAGTGGACACCGGGGAGCTGTTTTTT | CASSLIAGVDTGELFF
TRBD2 | TRBJ2-5 | . | TRBV13 | TGTGCCAGCAGCCCCTGGGCGGGAGCGGGGGAGACCCAGTACTTC | CASSPWAGAGETQYF
TRBD2 | TRBJ2-7 | few | TRBV27 | TGTGCCAGCAGCAGCTGGACTAGCGGGGTCTCCTACGAGCAGTACTTC | CASSSWTSGVSYEQYF
TRBD1 | TRBJ1-1 | . | TRBV28 | TGTGCCAGCAGTCCCAGGACAGGGAGGACTGAAGCTTTCTTT | CASSPRTGRTEAFF
TRBD1 | TRBJ1-5 | . | TRBV3-1/TRBV3-2 | TGTGCCAGCAGCCCCGGACAGGGGCTCCTCAATCAGCCCCAGCATTTT | CASSPGQGLLNQPQHF
. | TRBJ2-5 | . | TRBV3-1/TRBV3-2 | TGTGCCAGCAGCCAAATGTACAGGGTCGAAGAGACCCAGTACTTC | CASSQMYRVEETQYF
. | TRBJ2-2 | . | TRBV12-3/TRBV12-4 | TGTGCCAGCAGTTTACCAACCGGGGAGCTGTTTTTT | CASSLPTGELFF
TRBD1 | TRBJ1-2 | . | TRBV7-2 | TGTGCCAGCAGCCCCCGACAGGGGGCTAACTATGGCTACACCTTC | CASSPRQGANYGYTF
. | TRBJ1-3 | . | TRBV12-5 | TGTGCTAGTGGTTTGGTACTTTCTCCGGGGTTTGCTGGAAACACCATATATTTT | CASGLVLSPGFAGNTIYF
TRBD1 | TRBJ1-5 | . | TRBV9 | TGTGCCAGCAGCGCCACAGGGGGCAGTCAGCCCCAGCATTTT | CASSATGGSQPQHF
. | TRBJ1-2 | . | TRBV18 | TGTGCCAGCTCACCAGGCTGGGCACTTTATGGCTACACCTTC | CASSPGWALYGYTF
. | TRBJ2-4 | . | TRBV7-8 | TGTGCCAGCAGCTTAAGTAGTAGGGACTGGGCCAAAAACATTCAGTACTTC | CASSLSSRDWAKNIQYF
. | TRBJ1-6 | . | TRBV6-5 | TGTGCCAGCAGTTCCTTACAGGGAGATAATTCACCCCTCCACTTT | CASSSLQGDNSPLHF
. | TRBJ2-7 | . | TRBV6-5 | TGTGCCAGCAGTCAGGATACCTACGAGCAGTACTTC | CASSQDTYEQYF
. | TRBJ1-5 | . | TRBV19 | TGTGCCAGTAGTATATCCTCAGGGGATGCGCCCCAGCATTTT | CASSISSGDAPQHF
TRBD1 | TRBJ2-5 | . | TRBV19 | TGTGCCAGTAGTACGTCGGGACAGGGGAGGGAGACCCAGTACTTC | CASSTSGQGRETQYF
. | TRBJ2-7 | once | TRBV12-3/TRBV12-4 | TGTGCCAGCAGTCTCACTCGTTACGAGCAGTACTTC | CASSLTRYEQYF
TRBD1 | TRBJ1-2 | . | TRBV3-1/TRBV3-2 | TGTGCCAGCAGCCCGGACAGGGGCCGCTATGGCTACACCTTC | CASSPDRGRYGYTF
. | TRBJ2-7 | . | TRBV19 | TGTGCCAGTAGTGGGGGCGCCGGCCTCGACCAGCAGTACTTC | CASSGGAGLDQQYF
. | TRBJ2-4 | few | TRBV11-2 | TGTGCCAGCAGCCCGAAGAGTAGGGGTTTATCGGCCAAAAACATTCAGTACTTC | CASSPKSRGLSAKNIQYF
TRBD2 | TRBJ2-7 | . | TRBV10-2 | TGCGCCAGCAGCCCGACTAGCGGGGGGGCAGGCGAGCAGTACTTC | CASSPTSGGAGEQYF
TRBD1 | TRBJ1-1 | . | TRBV28 | TGTGCCAGCAGTTTAGGACAGGGGGAGCACACTGAAGCTTTCTTT | CASSLGQGEHTEAFF
TRBD1 | TRBJ1-4 | . | TRBV28 | TGTGCCAGCAGTTTAAGACAGGGAAAACTGTTTTTT | CASSLRQGKLFF
. | TRBJ2-7 | once | TRBV28 | TGTGCCAGCAGTTTAAGCGGCCCATCGGACGAGCAGTACTTC | CASSLSGPSDEQYF
TRBD1 | TRBJ1-1 | few | TRBV28 | TGTGCCAGCAAAGGACAGGGTGTTACAGCTTTCTTT | CASKGQGVTAFF
. | TRBJ1-1 | . | TRBV6-1 | TGTGCCAGCAGTGACCCTCGGAGTTCCGAAGCTTTCTTT | CASSDPRSSEAFF
. | TRBJ2-2 | few | TRBV9 | TGTGCCAGCAGCGCCCGACAGTTTCCTAACACCGGGGAGCTGTTTTTT | CASSARQFPNTGELFF
. | TRBJ2-1 | . | TRBV5-1 | TGCGCCAGCAGCTTGGAGGAGGGTCATGCCAATGAGCAGTTCTTC | CASSLEEGHANEQFF
. | TRBJ2-2 | . | TRBV7-3 | TGTGCCAGCAGCTTGTTCAGCACCGGGGAGCTGTTTTTT | CASSLFSTGELFF
TRBD1 | TRBJ2-5 | . | TRBV3-1/TRBV3-2 | TGTGCCAGCAGCCTACGGACAGGCCAAGAGACCCAGTACTTC | CASSLRTGQETQYF
TRBD2 | TRBJ2-7 | . | TRBV6-5 | TGTGCCAGCAGGCGGGAGGGCCAATCCTACGAGCAGTACTTC | CASRREGQSYEQYF
. | TRBJ1-2 | once | TRBV12-3/TRBV12-4 | TGTGCCAGCTACAGGCTCTATGGCTACACCTTC | CASYRLYGYTF
TRBD1 | TRBJ1-1 | . | TRBV11-1 | TGTGCCAGCAGCTTAGGACAGGGAGGATTAACTGAAGCTTTCTTT | CASSLGQGGLTEAFF
TRBD1 | TRBJ1-3 | . | TRBV5-6 | TGTGCCAGCAGCCTCGGGGCAGGGGGCTCTGGAAACACCATATATTTT | CASSLGAGGSGNTIYF
. | TRBJ1-6 | . | TRBV6-2/TRBV6-3 | TGTGCCAGCAGTTACTCGGGGGCCCGGAAAAGGAATTCACCCCTCCACTTT | CASSYSGARKRNSPLHF
. | TRBJ2-7 | . | TRBV12-3/TRBV12-4 | TGTGCCAGCAGTCCATCCTACGAGCAGTACTTC | CASSPSYEQYF
. | TRBJ1-5 | . | TRBV6-1 | TGTGCCAGCAGTGAAGGTAGGAGGCAGGGCAATCAGCCCCAGCATTTT | CASSEGRRQGNQPQHF
TRBD2 | TRBJ2-1 | . | TRBV7-2 | TGTGCCAGCAGCTCAGGGAGAGCGGGATATGTTGAGCAGTTCTTC | CASSSGRAGYVEQFF
TRBD2 | TRBJ2-1 | . | TRBV6-5 | TGTGCCAGCAGGCCGGGAGGGCCGGGATATGAGCAGTTCTTC | CASRPGGPGYEQFF
TRBD2 | TRBJ2-1 | . | TRBV4-3 | TGCGCCAGCAGCCAAGATTCCCAAGCGGGAGCCTACAATGAGCAGTTCTTC | CASSQDSQAGAYNEQFF
. | TRBJ2-2 | . | TRBV5-6 | TGTGCCAGCAGTCGAACAATAACCGGGGAGCTGTTTTTT | CASSRTITGELFF
. | TRBJ1-1 | . | TRBV4-3 | TGCGCCAGCAGCCGAGGTGCGGGGGCTAACACTGAAGCTTTCTTT | CASSRGAGANTEAFF
. | TRBJ1-1 | . | TRBV20-1 | TGCAGTGCTTCCGGACAGCCTGAAGCTTTCTTT | CSASGQPEAFF
. | TRBJ1-3 | . | TRBV28 | TGTGCCAGCAGCCCCGCGCAAGACTCTGGAAACACCATATATTTT | CASSPAQDSGNTIYF
. | TRBJ2-1 | once | TRBV29-1 | TGCAGCGTTGCCTCCACATCCTACAATGAGCAGTTCTTC | CSVASTSYNEQFF
. | TRBJ2-3 | . | TRBV11-3 | TGTGCCAGCAGCCCTGTGGGAGTTAGCACAGATACGCAGTATTTT | CASSPVGVSTDTQYF
. | TRBJ2-3 | . | TRBV3-1/TRBV3-2 | TGTGCCAGCAGCCAAGTATCAGGGAGGACGCAGTATTTT | CASSQVSGRTQYF
. | TRBJ1-2 | . | TRBV28 | TGTGCCGGTGGGGGGAACTATGGCTACACCTTC | CAGGGNYGYTF
. | TRBJ1-1 | . | TRBV7-2 | TGTGCCAGCAGCTTGAGGACAGCGCTCCCTTCGGTAGCTTTCTTT | CASSLRTALPSVAFF
TRBD1 | TRBJ2-5 | . | TRBV5-1 | TGCGCCAGCAGCTTGGGACAGGGACAAGAGACCCAGTACTTC | CASSLGQGQETQYF
. | TRBJ1-1 | . | TRBV28 | TGTGCCAGCAGTTCCCAGGGGATCACTGAAGCTTTCTTT | CASSSQGITEAFF
. | TRBJ1-1 | . | TRBV6-5 | TGTGCCAGCCCTCGGCCATCGGGGACTGAAGCTTTCTTT | CASPRPSGTEAFF
. | TRBJ1-4 | . | TRBV28 | TGTGCCAGCAGTTTGGGCCGGGGTAATGAAAAACTGTTTTTT | CASSLGRGNEKLFF
. | TRBJ2-2 | . | TRBV11-2 | TGTGCCAGCAGCTTGAACCAGCGGGACACCGGGGAGCTGTTTTTT | CASSLNQRDTGELFF